The clone carrying this T cell receptor (beta chain) was counted ten times or more. Its target is unknown. This sample was taken from a study of CD8 T cells in ankylosing spondylitis. Trimming cost V 3 bases and J 3 bases, with 2 bases left between them. The CDR3 sequence is 12 residues long. The germline V gene has CDR1 MGHRA and CDR2 YSYEKL. Quantitative 5'-RACE with molecular barcodes was used to make the TCR beta libraries. TCRdb reprocessed the 5' RACE reads via MiXCR and lists one record per CDR3 protein. The sample lists approximately 200,000 distinct CDR3 sequences; around 13% were seen once. The study's findings and limits: A motif in TCR beta, a set of 8 or 9 highly homologous variants, appeared characteristic of ankylosing spondylitis blood.

This chain links TRBV4-1 with TRBJ1-4; D is ambiguous. The sequencing input was blood, either unsorted or a sorted T cell fraction (not recorded which). This receptor was taken from a male donor with ankylosing spondylitis or in good health (not recorded which). CDR3: CASSHANEKLFF. The CDR3 DNA reads as TGCGCCAGCAGCCATGCTAATGAAAAACTGTTTTTT.